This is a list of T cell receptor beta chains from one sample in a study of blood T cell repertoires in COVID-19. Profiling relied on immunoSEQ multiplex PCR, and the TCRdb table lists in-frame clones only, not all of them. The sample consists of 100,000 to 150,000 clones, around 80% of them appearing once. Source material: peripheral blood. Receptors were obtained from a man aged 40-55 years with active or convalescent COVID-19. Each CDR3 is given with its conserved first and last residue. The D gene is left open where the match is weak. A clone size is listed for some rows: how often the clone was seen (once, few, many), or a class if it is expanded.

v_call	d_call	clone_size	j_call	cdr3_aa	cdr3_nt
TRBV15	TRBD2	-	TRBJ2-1	CATSRDKSGGASEQFF	TGTGCCACCAGCAGAGATAAGAGCGGGGGGGCAAGTGAGCAGTTCTTC
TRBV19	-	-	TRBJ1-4	CASTAPWDSTNEKLFF	TGTGCCAGTACGGCCCCATGGGACTCGACTAATGAAAAACTGTTTTTT
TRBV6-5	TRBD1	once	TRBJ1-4	CASRQPGQGAGKLFF	TGTGCCAGCAGGCAACCGGGACAGGGGGCAGGAAAACTGTTTTTT
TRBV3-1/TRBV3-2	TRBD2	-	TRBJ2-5	CASSQGVAGEQETQYF	TGTGCCAGCAGCCAAGGGGTAGCGGGAGAACAAGAGACCCAGTACTTC
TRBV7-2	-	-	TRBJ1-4	CASSLRGITNEKLFF	TGTGCCAGCAGCTTAAGAGGGATAACTAATGAAAAACTGTTTTTT
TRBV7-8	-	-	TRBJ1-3	CASITDTRLSGNTIYF	TGTGCCAGCATAACCGACACCCGCCTTTCTGGAAACACCATATATTTT
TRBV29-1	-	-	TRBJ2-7	CSGIGAAYEQYF	TGCAGCGGAATAGGGGCGGCCTACGAGCAGTACTTC
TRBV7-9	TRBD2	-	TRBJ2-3	CASSLSLAGGPDTQYF	TGTGCCAGCAGCTTAAGCCTAGCGGGGGGGCCAGATACGCAGTATTTT
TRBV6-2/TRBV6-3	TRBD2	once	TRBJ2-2	CASSLTSANTGELFF	TGTGCCAGCAGCCTGACTAGCGCGAACACCGGGGAGCTGTTTTTT
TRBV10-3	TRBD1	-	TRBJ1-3	CAIRDRALSGNTIYF	TGTGCCATCAGGGACAGGGCCCTCTCTGGAAACACCATATATTTT
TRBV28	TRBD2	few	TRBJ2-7	CASSSSGGPSYEQYF	TGTGCCAGCAGTTCAAGCGGGGGCCCCTCCTACGAGCAGTACTTC
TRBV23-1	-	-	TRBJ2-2	CASSHPVSTLDTGELFF	TGCGCCAGCAGTCATCCGGTCTCCACCCTCGACACCGGGGAGCTGTTTTTT
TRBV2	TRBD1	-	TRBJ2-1	CASTQVDRGDEQFF	TGTGCCAGCACCCAAGTGGACAGGGGGGACGAGCAGTTCTTC
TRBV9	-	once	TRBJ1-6	CASSKGTYMGNSPLHF	TGTGCCAGCAGCAAAGGGACTTACATGGGGAATTCACCCCTCCACTTT
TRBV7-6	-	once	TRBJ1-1	CASSPRGGENTEAFF	TGTGCCAGCAGCCCCCGGGGAGGGGAGAACACTGAAGCTTTCTTT
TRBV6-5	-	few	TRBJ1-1	CASSSAFKAGTEAFF	TGTGCCAGCAGTTCCGCCTTCAAGGCGGGGACTGAAGCTTTCTTT
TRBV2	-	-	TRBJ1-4	CASSEDGGALQANEKLFF	TGTGCCAGCAGTGAAGACGGGGGGGCCCTTCAGGCCAATGAAAAACTGTTTTTT
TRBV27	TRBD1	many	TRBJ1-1	CASTPTGASNTEAFF	TGTGCCAGCACCCCGACAGGGGCCTCGAACACTGAAGCTTTCTTT
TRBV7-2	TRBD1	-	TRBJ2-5	CASSKTGSQETQYF	TGTGCCAGCAGCAAGACAGGGTCCCAAGAGACCCAGTACTTC
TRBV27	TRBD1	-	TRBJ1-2	CASSLQGLTDYGYTF	TGTGCCAGCAGCTTACAGGGGTTGACGGACTATGGCTACACCTTC
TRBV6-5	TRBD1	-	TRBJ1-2	CASTLDRTYGYTF	TGTGCCAGCACCCTGGACAGGACATATGGCTACACCTTC
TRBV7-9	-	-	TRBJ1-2	CASSLSGDFRSPDGYTF	TGTGCCAGCAGCTTATCAGGGGATTTTCGATCTCCCGATGGCTACACCTTC
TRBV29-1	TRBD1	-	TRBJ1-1	CSVVRPGTGGTEAFF	TGCAGCGTTGTCCGACCGGGGACAGGGGGCACTGAAGCTTTCTTT
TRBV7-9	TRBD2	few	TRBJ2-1	CASSLGSLAVYNEQFF	TGTGCCAGCAGCTTAGGGTCACTAGCGGTGTACAATGAGCAGTTCTTC
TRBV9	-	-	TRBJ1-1	CASSVEVQSTEAFF	TGTGCCAGCAGCGTAGAAGTACAGAGCACTGAAGCTTTCTTT
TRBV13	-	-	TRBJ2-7	CASSPSRGGAFYEQYF	TGTGCCAGCAGCCCCTCCCGCGGCGGGGCCTTCTACGAGCAGTACTTC
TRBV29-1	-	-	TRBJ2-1	CSVEDMANEQFF	TGCAGCGTTGAAGATATGGCAAATGAGCAGTTCTTC
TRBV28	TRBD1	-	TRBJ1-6	CASRHSDREYSPLHF	TGTGCCAGCAGACATTCTGACAGGGAGTATTCACCCCTCCACTTT
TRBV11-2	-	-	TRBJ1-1	CASSPGSNTEAFF	TGTGCCAGCAGCCCCGGGTCGAACACTGAAGCTTTCTTT
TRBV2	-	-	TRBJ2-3	CASSLQGLGVADTQYF	TGTGCCAGCAGCCTCCAGGGGTTGGGGGTGGCAGATACGCAGTATTTT
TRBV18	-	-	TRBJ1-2	CASSPARGNYGYTF	TGTGCCAGCTCACCAGCCAGGGGTAACTATGGCTACACCTTC
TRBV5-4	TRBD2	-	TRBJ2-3	CASSLPLAEDTQYF	TGTGCCAGCAGCTTGCCGCTAGCGGAAGATACGCAGTATTTT
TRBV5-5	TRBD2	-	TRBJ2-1	CASSFSRGTSGRDNEQFF	TGTGCCAGCAGCTTCTCTCGTGGGACTAGCGGGAGAGACAATGAGCAGTTCTTC
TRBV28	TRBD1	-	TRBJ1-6	CASKPGQGHSPLHF	TGTGCCAGCAAGCCGGGACAGGGACATTCACCCCTCCACTTT
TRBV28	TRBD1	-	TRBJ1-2	CATLADRGYGYTF	TGTGCCACCTTGGCGGACAGGGGCTATGGCTACACCTTC
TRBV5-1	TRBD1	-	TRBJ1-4	CASSLGTGGEKLFF	TGCGCCAGCAGCCTCGGGACAGGGGGGGAAAAACTGTTTTTT
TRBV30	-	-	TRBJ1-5	CAWSTRQDQPQHF	TGTGCCTGGAGTACCCGACAGGACCAGCCCCAGCATTTT
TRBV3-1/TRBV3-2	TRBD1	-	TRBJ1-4	CASSHRTGAGEKLFF	TGTGCCAGCAGCCACCGGACAGGGGCTGGGGAAAAACTGTTTTTT
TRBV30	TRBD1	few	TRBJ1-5	CAWTRRDSLYSNQPQHF	TGTGCCTGGACCCGCCGGGACAGCCTCTATAGCAATCAGCCCCAGCATTTT
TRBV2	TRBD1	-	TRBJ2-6	CAGRDRAGANVLTF	TGTGCCGGACGAGACAGGGCTGGGGCCAACGTCCTGACTTTC
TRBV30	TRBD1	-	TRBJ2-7	CAWETGGEQYF	TGTGCCTGGGAGACAGGGGGAGAGCAGTACTTC
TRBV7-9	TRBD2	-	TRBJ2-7	CASSLSGYEQYF	TGTGCCAGCAGCCTTAGCGGGTACGAGCAGTACTTC
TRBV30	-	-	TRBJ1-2	CAWSTQTAHYGYTF	TGTGCCTGGAGCACCCAGACAGCACACTATGGCTACACCTTC
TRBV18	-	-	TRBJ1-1	CASSPLTGYTEAFF	TGTGCCAGCTCACCGCTTACGGGATACACTGAAGCTTTCTTT
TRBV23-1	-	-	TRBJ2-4	CASKKRLAKDSKGGIQYF	TGCGCCAGCAAAAAGCGACTAGCCAAAGATAGTAAAGGGGGCATTCAGTACTTC
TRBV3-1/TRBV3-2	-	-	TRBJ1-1	CASSQTENTEAFF	TGTGCCAGCAGTCAGACAGAAAACACTGAAGCTTTCTTT
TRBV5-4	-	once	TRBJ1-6	CASSYSPRSYNSPLHF	TGTGCCAGCAGCTACTCCCCCAGGTCCTATAATTCACCCCTCCACTTT
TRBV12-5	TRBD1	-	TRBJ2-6	CASKPDRGGAGANVLTF	TGTGCTAGTAAACCGGACAGGGGAGGAGCTGGGGCCAACGTCCTGACTTTC
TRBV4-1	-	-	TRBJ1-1	CASSPILKTREAFF	TGCGCCAGCAGCCCAATCCTAAAGACTCGTGAAGCTTTCTTT
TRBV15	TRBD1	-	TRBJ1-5	CATSRDLGRGQPQHF	TGTGCCACCAGCAGAGACTTGGGCAGGGGGCAGCCCCAGCATTTT